This T cell receptor beta chain comes out of a study of graft-versus-host responses after intestinal transplantation. Study summary: Multivisceral, liver-intestinal, or isolated intestinal transplants were performed in recipients. Among the recipients, all got anti-thymocyte globulin induction and then tacrolimus and steroids for around 3 years. Study conclusions and caveats: Recipient marrow held GvH clones, some first seen in ileum or blood. Maximum circulating GvH clone levels tracked with early post-transplant HvG decreases.

The CDR3 is made up of 15 amino acids. Looked up from germline, CDR1 is MNHEY and CDR2 is SVGAGI. Trimming took off 0 bases at V and 0 bases at J, with 9 bases between the two ends. Concerning this clone itself: Its antigen is unknown.

TCRdb's table, derived via immunoSEQ multiplex PCR, lists solely in-frame clones and lacks some. The table includes fewer than 30,000 clones, roughly nine tenths detected once. The receptor was derived from a human patient who received an intestinal transplant, so some T cells may come from the graft donor. J is TRBJ2-7 and V is TRBV6-5; D may be TRBD2 (5 bases). This specimen was PBMCs, taken 450 to 480 days after intestinal transplantation. CDR3 DNA sequence: TGTGCCAGCAGTTACTCCGCGGGTGACTCCTACGAGCAGTACTTC. Its translation is CASSYSAGDSYEQYF.